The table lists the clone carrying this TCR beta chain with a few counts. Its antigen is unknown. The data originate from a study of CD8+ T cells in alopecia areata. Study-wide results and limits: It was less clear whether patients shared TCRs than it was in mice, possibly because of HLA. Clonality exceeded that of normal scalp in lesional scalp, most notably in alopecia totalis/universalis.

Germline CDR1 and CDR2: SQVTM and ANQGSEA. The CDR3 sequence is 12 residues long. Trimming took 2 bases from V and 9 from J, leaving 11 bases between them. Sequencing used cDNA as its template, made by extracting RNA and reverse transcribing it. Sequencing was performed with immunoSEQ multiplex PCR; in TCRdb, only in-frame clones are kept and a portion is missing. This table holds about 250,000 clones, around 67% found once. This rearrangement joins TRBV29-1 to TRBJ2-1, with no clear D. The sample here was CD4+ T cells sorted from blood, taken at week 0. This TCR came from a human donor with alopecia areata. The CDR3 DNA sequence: TGCAGCGTTGAAAGAACGGAGATTGAGCAGTTCTTC. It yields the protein CSVERTEIEQFF.